This T cell receptor (beta chain) stems from a study of blood T cell repertoires in COVID-19. Data came from immunoSEQ multiplex PCR; TCRdb stores just in-frame clones and leaves some out. The sample includes around 280,000 clones, 90% of them seen just once. Germline lookup yields CDR1 WNHNN and CDR2 SYGVQD (reference sequence). The CDR3 contains 16 residues. V shed 0 bases, J shed 4 bases, and the junction held 6 bases outside the gene matches. The material sequenced was PBMCs or T cells enriched from blood (not recorded which). This chain uses TRBV10-1 with TRBJ2-3; 8 nucleotides match TRBD2. The clonotype was recovered from a woman in her late teens or twenties with acute COVID-19. The CDR3 spells CASSESIGRGADTQYF. For the CDR3, the DNA is TGCGCCAGCAGTGAGTCGATCGGGAGGGGGGCAGATACGCAGTATTTT.